The present entry profiles one T cell receptor (beta chain) with its context. With 5 bases removed from V and 0 bases from J, the gap between germline ends came to 10 bases. Germline assignment: CDR1 MNHNY and CDR2 SVGAGI (reference sequence). This CDR3 comprises 14 residues. The data originate from a study of blood T cell repertoires in COVID-19. The method was immunoSEQ multiplex PCR; TCRdb's version includes in-frame clones alone and lacks a portion of them. The sample includes roughly 16,000 clones, approximately 80% of them seen just once. The TCR sequence derives from a man older than 75 with active COVID-19. The chain uses TRBV6-6 and TRBJ1-2, with a possible D match to TRBD1 (6 bases). The source material was peripheral blood. The CDR3 protein is CASSRTATNYGYTF. CDR3 sequence (DNA): TGTGCCAGCAGTAGGACAGCTACTAACTATGGCTACACCTTC.